This record covers a single T cell receptor beta chain. Its specificity is not known. The junction had 10 bases not matched to a gene; V was cut back by 2 bases and J by 2 bases. Germline V gene lookup returns CDR1 DFQATT and CDR2 SNEGSKA (reference sequence). CDR3 length: 16 amino acids. This entry comes from a study of T cells in Graves' hyperthyroidism and ophthalmopathy. Study at large: Peripheral blood sampling occurred at initial diagnosis, before any treatment. Whole-study results and caveats: Also found in blood were most expanded thyroid clonotypes above 0.001.

What was amplified from RNA transcripts were TCR beta CDR3 regions. First-round RT-PCR of the TCR CDR3 relied on the HTBI primer set. TCRdb recomputed calls from the multiplex PCR reads with MiXCR, one row per CDR3 protein. The table has approximately 600,000 distinct CDR3 sequences, more than 20% seen once. The study excluded patients with uncontrolled infection, other autoimmune disease, pregnancy or lactation. PBMCs were collected from a roughly 10 ml volume of fresh peripheral blood. The sample was blood. This chain links TRBV20-1 with TRBJ2-7, with TRBD1 matching 9 bases. The source of this sequence is a man aged 25 to 40 with Graves' ophthalmopathy. In nucleotides, the CDR3 is TGCAGTGCTAGACTCACCGGGACAGGGTTTACCTACGAGCAGTACTTC. This sequence encodes CSARLTGTGFTYEQYF.